The entry below describes one T cell receptor (beta chain). This entry comes from a study of blood T cell repertoires in COVID-19. Across the whole study: The cDNA or gDNA used as material had been derived from T cells, B-cell-depleted T cells, or PBMCs.

The CDR3 runs 15 residues. V was pared by 2 bases and J by 4 bases, with 4 bases of the junction left unmatched. Germline V gives CDR1 MNHEY, CDR2 SVGAGI. The protocol was immunoSEQ multiplex PCR, while the TCRdb copy is restricted to in-frame clones and leaves out a portion. The table has about 120,000 clones, about four fifths seen once; the top ten hold about a sixth. This receptor was identified in a man aged 25-45 years with COVID-19, enrolled during active disease. Sequenced sample: peripheral blood. This chain connects TRBV6-5 to TRBJ2-1; TRBD2 matches 8 bases. CDR3 amino acids: CASSYESSGYNEQFF. The CDR3 region has the DNA TGTGCCAGCAGTTACGAATCTAGCGGGTACAATGAGCAGTTCTTC.